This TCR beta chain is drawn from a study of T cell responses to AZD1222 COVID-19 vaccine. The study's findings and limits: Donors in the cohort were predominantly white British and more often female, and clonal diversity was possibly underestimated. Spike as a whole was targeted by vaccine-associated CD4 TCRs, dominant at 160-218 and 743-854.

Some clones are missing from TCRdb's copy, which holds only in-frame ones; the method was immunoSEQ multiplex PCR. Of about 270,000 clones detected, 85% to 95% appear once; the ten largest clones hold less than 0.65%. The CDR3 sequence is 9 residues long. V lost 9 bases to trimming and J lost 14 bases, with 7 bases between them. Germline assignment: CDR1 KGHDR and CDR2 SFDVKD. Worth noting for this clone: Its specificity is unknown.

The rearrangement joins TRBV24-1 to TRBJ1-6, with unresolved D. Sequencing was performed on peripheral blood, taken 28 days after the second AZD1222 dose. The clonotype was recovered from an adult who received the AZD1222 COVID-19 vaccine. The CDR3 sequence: CATPAALHF. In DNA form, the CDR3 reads TGTGCCACCCCGGCGGCCCTCCACTTT.